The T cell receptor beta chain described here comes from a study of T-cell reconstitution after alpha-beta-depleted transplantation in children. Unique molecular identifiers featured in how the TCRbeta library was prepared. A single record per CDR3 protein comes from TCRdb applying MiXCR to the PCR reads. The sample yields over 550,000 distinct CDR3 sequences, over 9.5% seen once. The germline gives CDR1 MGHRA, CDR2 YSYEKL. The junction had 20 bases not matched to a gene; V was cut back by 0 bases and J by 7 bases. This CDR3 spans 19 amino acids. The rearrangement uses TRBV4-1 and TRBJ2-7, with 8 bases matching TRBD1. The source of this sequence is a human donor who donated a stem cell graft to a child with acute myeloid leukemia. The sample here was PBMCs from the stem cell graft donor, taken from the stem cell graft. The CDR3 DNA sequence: TGCGCCAGCAGCCAAGAAGGGAGACCGGAGGACAGGGAGGAAGGGGAGCAGTACTTC. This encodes CASSQEGRPEDREEGEQYF.